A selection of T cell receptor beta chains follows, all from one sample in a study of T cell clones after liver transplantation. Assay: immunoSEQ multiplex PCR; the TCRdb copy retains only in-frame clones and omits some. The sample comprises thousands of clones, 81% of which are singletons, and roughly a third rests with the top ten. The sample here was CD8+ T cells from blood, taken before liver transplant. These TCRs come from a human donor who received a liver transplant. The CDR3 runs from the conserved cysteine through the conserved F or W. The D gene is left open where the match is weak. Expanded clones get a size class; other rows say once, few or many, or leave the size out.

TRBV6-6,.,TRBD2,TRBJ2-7,TGTGCCAGCAGTTACTCTACTAGCGGGGGGGCCGGGGAGCAGTACTTC,CASSYSTSGGAGEQYF
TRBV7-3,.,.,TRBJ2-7,TGTGCCAGCAGCTTAGGATCGAGCTCCTACGAGCAGTACTTC,CASSLGSSSYEQYF
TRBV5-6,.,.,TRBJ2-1,TGTGCCAGCAGCTTGGGAACCAATGAGCAGTTCTTC,CASSLGTNEQFF
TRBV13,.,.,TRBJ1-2,TGTGCCAGCAGCTTAGGAGGAGGCCAGTACTATGGCTACACCTTC,CASSLGGGQYYGYTF
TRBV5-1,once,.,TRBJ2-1,TGCGCCAGCAGCCCAACAGGGAATCCCTACAATGAGCAGTTCTTC,CASSPTGNPYNEQFF
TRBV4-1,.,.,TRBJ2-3,TGCGCCAGCAGCCAATACGATGGGGAACCGAATACGCAGTATTTT,CASSQYDGEPNTQYF
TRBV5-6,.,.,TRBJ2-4,TGTGCCAGCAGCGGAGGTCGACGCGCCAAAAACATTCAGTACTTC,CASSGGRRAKNIQYF
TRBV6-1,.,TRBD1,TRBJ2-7,TGTGCCAGCAGTCCGGGACAGGGGGCCTACGAGCAGTACTTC,CASSPGQGAYEQYF
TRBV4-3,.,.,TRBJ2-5,TGCGCCAGCAGCCAAGATGGTGGGAGGCAAGAGACCCAGTACTTC,CASSQDGGRQETQYF
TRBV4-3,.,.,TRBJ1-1,TGCGCCAGCAGCCAGGGGGAAGACAGAATCAACACTGAAGCTTTCTTT,CASSQGEDRINTEAFF
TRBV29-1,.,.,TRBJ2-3,TGCAGCGTTGAAGCGGGGCACACAGATACGCAGTATTTT,CSVEAGHTDTQYF
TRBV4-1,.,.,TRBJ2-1,TGCGCCAGCAGTCCGGGGAATGAGCAGTTCTTC,CASSPGNEQFF
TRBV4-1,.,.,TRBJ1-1,TGCGCCAGCAGCCAAGTCTCGGGGTCGGCTGAAGCTTTCTTT,CASSQVSGSAEAFF
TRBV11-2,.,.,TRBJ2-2,TGTGCCAGCAGCTCGGCGCTCCTACTCACCGGGGAGCTGTTTTTT,CASSSALLLTGELFF
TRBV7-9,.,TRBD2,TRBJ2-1,TGTGCCAGCCTTAACAGCGGGAGAACGAACAATGAGCAGTTCTTC,CASLNSGRTNNEQFF
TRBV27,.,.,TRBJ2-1,TGTGCCAGCAGTCTCTCTCGGGGAAGCAATGAGCAGTTCTTC,CASSLSRGSNEQFF
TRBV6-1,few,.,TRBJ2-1,TGTGCCAGCAGTGAACTTGGTCCGCACAATGAGCAGTTCTTC,CASSELGPHNEQFF